This record concerns one TCR beta chain sequence. What it recognizes is unknown. The source of the sample is a study of cytotoxic CD8 clonotypes in ibrutinib-treated CLL. Study at large: Among responders, roughly 24 were partial and 2 complete; after median roughly 72 months, around 14 stayed remitted and some twelve progressed. Samples had a mean of approximately 240,000 productive templates and some 88,000 productive rearrangements. Findings and caveats of the study: Clonotypes that were public were uncommon, and they contracted or stayed stable on treatment.

The method was immunoSEQ multiplex PCR; TCRdb's version includes in-frame clones alone and lacks a portion of them. This sample has some 140,000 clones; over 60% occur once, and the top ten carry 9.5% to 15%. This sequence was found in a human donor with chronic lymphocytic leukemia. Material: PBMCs, obtained after 12 months of ibrutinib treatment.

CDR3 in DNA: TGTGCCAGCAGCTTAGGCATGGGGGCTGACGAAAAACTGTTTTTT. Its protein product is CASSLGMGADEKLFF. The V and J genes are TRBV7-2 and TRBJ1-4, with D possibly TRBD1 on 6 matching bases. V was cut by 1 base and J by 8 bases, with 14 bases left in between. Germline-derived CDR1 and CDR2 are SGHTA and FQGNSA. The CDR3 consists of 15 residues.